A selection of T cell receptor beta chains follows, all from one sample in a study of blood T cell repertoires in COVID-19. Data came from immunoSEQ multiplex PCR; TCRdb stores just in-frame clones and leaves some out. Among about 61,000 clones listed, about nine tenths were seen once. The source material was peripheral blood. The receptors derive from a woman in her forties or fifties with active or convalescent COVID-19. The CDR3 runs from the conserved cysteine through the conserved F or W. The D gene is left open where the match is weak. For some rows the clone size is stated as once, few or many, or as a class when expanded; others skip it.

D	size	V	J	DNA	CDR3
NA	NA	TRBV7-6	TRBJ1-4	TGTGCCAGCAGCACCGACAGGAACGGAGTGGAAAAACTGTTTTTT	CASSTDRNGVEKLFF
NA	NA	TRBV6-2/TRBV6-3	TRBJ2-5	TGTGCCAGCAGCCCTTCAACGAACCCAGGGCAAGAGACCCAGTACTTC	CASSPSTNPGQETQYF
TRBD1	NA	TRBV28	TRBJ1-2	TGTGCCAGCAGTTTTGGTTTTAGGACAGGGGACGGCTACACCTTC	CASSFGFRTGDGYTF
TRBD2	NA	TRBV9	TRBJ2-2	TGTGCCAGCAGCGTAGTCGCTAGCGGGAGTACGGGCACCGGGGAGCTGTTTTTT	CASSVVASGSTGTGELFF
TRBD1	NA	TRBV29-1	TRBJ2-3	TGCAGCGTTGATTTGGGACAGGCAGATACGCAGTATTTT	CSVDLGQADTQYF
NA	once	TRBV4-2	TRBJ2-7	TGTGCCAGCAGCCAGGGGGCGCAATACGAGCAGTACTTC	CASSQGAQYEQYF
NA	NA	TRBV5-3	TRBJ2-3	TGTGCCAGAAGGTCACAGGGTTCCCCAGATACGCAGTATTTT	CARRSQGSPDTQYF
NA	NA	TRBV2	TRBJ2-5	TGTGCCATCCGGATCTCTAGCATTGAGACCCAGTACTTC	CAIRISSIETQYF
TRBD1	NA	TRBV5-4	TRBJ1-2	TGTGCCAGCAGCCCAGACAGGGTGGACTATGGCTACACCTTC	CASSPDRVDYGYTF
NA	NA	TRBV7-2	TRBJ1-5	TGTGCCAGCAGCTTTATACTGTCGGGCAATCAGCCCCAGCATTTT	CASSFILSGNQPQHF
TRBD1	NA	TRBV18	TRBJ2-7	TGTGCCAGCTCACCAGGGACAGGGGACGAGCAGTACTTC	CASSPGTGDEQYF
TRBD2	NA	TRBV5-4	TRBJ2-3	TGTGCCAGCAGCTTGGCTAGCGGGTATAGCACAGATACGCAGTATTTT	CASSLASGYSTDTQYF
NA	NA	TRBV3-1/TRBV3-2	TRBJ1-4	TGTGCCAGCAGCCAAGAACAGGAGACCAGGCCGGGAAAACTGTTTTTT	CASSQEQETRPGKLFF
NA	NA	TRBV30	TRBJ1-3	TGTGCCTGGAGTGTATCCCCGTGGTTCATGACAGGATCGAGCTCTGGAAACACCATATATTTT	CAWSVSPWFMTGSSSGNTIYF
NA	NA	TRBV30	TRBJ1-5	TGTGCCTGGTCGAATGGGGGGGATCAGCCCCAGCATTTT	CAWSNGGDQPQHF
TRBD1	once	TRBV11-2	TRBJ1-2	TGTGCCAGCAGCCCGGACAGGGGGCTTGACTATGGCTACACCTTC	CASSPDRGLDYGYTF
NA	NA	TRBV10-3	TRBJ1-2	TGTGCCATCAGCATCGAGAGAAGCTACACCTTC	CAISIERSYTF
TRBD1	once	TRBV5-8	TRBJ1-2	TGTGCCAGCAGCCGGGGACAGGGGTATGGCTACACCTTC	CASSRGQGYGYTF
TRBD1	NA	TRBV19	TRBJ1-1	TGTGCCAGTAGTTTCACCGGGACAGGGTTCACTGAAGCTTTCTTT	CASSFTGTGFTEAFF
NA	NA	TRBV7-2	TRBJ1-1	TGTGCCAGCAGCTTAACCCTTCATTTAAGGGAGCTAAGTGGTGAAGCTTTCTTT	CASSLTLHLRELSGEAFF
TRBD1	NA	TRBV6-5	TRBJ2-7	TGTGCCAGCAGATCGGGACAGGGCTACGAGCAGTACTTC	CASRSGQGYEQYF
NA	NA	TRBV28	TRBJ2-3	TGTGCCAGCAGTTTATCCGTGGAGTCAGATACGCAGTATTTT	CASSLSVESDTQYF
TRBD1	NA	TRBV5-4	TRBJ2-5	TGTGCCAGCAGACAGGGGACAGATCTAGAGACCCAGTACTTC	CASRQGTDLETQYF
NA	NA	TRBV19	TRBJ2-7	TGTGCCAGTAGTGGCCGGGCAGGGTACTACGAGCAGTACTTC	CASSGRAGYYEQYF
NA	NA	TRBV6-1	TRBJ1-1	TGTGCCAGCAGTGAAGCAGGCAGGTCAGAAGCTTTCTTT	CASSEAGRSEAFF
NA	few	TRBV7-5	TRBJ1-3	TGTGTCAGAAGCTTTCGTCGGGGAAACACCATATATTTT	CVRSFRRGNTIYF
NA	NA	TRBV3-1/TRBV3-2	TRBJ2-7	TGTGCCAGCAGCCAGGGGCCGGACCTCATCTCCTACGAGCAGTACTTC	CASSQGPDLISYEQYF
TRBD1	NA	TRBV19	TRBJ1-1	TGTGCCAGTAGTGAGACAGGGCCCACTGAAGCTTTCTTT	CASSETGPTEAFF
NA	NA	TRBV20-1	TRBJ2-1	TGCAGTGCTAGTGTAAGCGGCGTAAACAATGAGCAGTTCTTC	CSASVSGVNNEQFF
TRBD2	NA	TRBV5-6	TRBJ2-7	TGTGCCAGCAGCGGCGGGGGGTGGACTACCTACGAGCAGTACTTC	CASSGGGWTTYEQYF
TRBD1	NA	TRBV6-4	TRBJ2-3	TGTGCCAGCAGTGAAGACAGGGGGGCAGCAGATACGCAGTATTTT	CASSEDRGAADTQYF
NA	NA	TRBV2	TRBJ1-4	TGTGCCAGCAGTGACGGCAGGTTCAATGAAAAACTGTTTTTT	CASSDGRFNEKLFF
TRBD2	NA	TRBV5-4	TRBJ2-7	TGTGCCAGCAGCTTGGGCAGCGGGGGGCACTCCTACGAGCAGTACTTC	CASSLGSGGHSYEQYF
NA	NA	TRBV5-5	TRBJ2-7	TGTGCCAGCAGCTTAAGGGACTCCCTCTACGAGCAGTACTTC	CASSLRDSLYEQYF
TRBD1	NA	TRBV6-5	TRBJ2-7	TGTGCCAGCAGTTACACCAGGGGGTCCTACTACGAGCAGTACTTC	CASSYTRGSYYEQYF
NA	NA	TRBV19	TRBJ1-1	TGTGCCAGTAGCGGAGGGATTGAAGCTTTCTTT	CASSGGIEAFF
TRBD2	NA	TRBV19	TRBJ2-3	TGTGCCAGTAGAGGAGGGAGGGGTTTCACAGATACGCAGTATTTT	CASRGGRGFTDTQYF
NA	NA	TRBV6-5	TRBJ2-5	TGTGCCAGCAGTTACTCCCTAGAACAAGAGACCCAGTACTTC	CASSYSLEQETQYF
TRBD2	NA	TRBV3-1/TRBV3-2	TRBJ2-1	TGTGCCAGCAGCCCTAATTCAAGACTAGCGGGGAACAATGAGCAGTTCTTC	CASSPNSRLAGNNEQFF
TRBD2	NA	TRBV19	TRBJ2-7	TGTGCCAGTAGGGGGACTAGCGGGAGCACCTACGAGCAGTACTTC	CASRGTSGSTYEQYF
TRBD1	NA	TRBV29-1	TRBJ2-7	TGCAGCGTGAGGACAGGGGAATTACCGGACGAGCAGTACTTC	CSVRTGELPDEQYF
NA	NA	TRBV11-3	TRBJ2-1	TGTGCCAGCAGCTATTTCAGGGGAAATGAGCAGTTCTTC	CASSYFRGNEQFF
NA	NA	TRBV2	TRBJ1-5	TGTGCCAGCAGTGAGTCCGCCAGGGTCGATCAGCCCCAGCATTTT	CASSESARVDQPQHF
NA	NA	TRBV9	TRBJ1-3	TGTGCCAGCAGCGTAGGGGAGGGCTCTGGAAACACCATATATTTT	CASSVGEGSGNTIYF
NA	NA	TRBV28	TRBJ1-5	TGTGCCAGCAGTTTAACGGGGGAAAATCAGCCCCAGCATTTT	CASSLTGENQPQHF
NA	NA	TRBV25-1	TRBJ2-5	TGTGCCAGCAGTGCCGCCTTAGGGGGGGTTCAAGAGACCCAGTACTTC	CASSAALGGVQETQYF
TRBD1	NA	TRBV11-2	TRBJ2-5	TGTGCCAGCAGCTCTGGACAGGGAGGAGGTGCAGAGACCCAGTACTTC	CASSSGQGGGAETQYF
NA	NA	TRBV7-2	TRBJ1-1	TGTGCCAGCAGCATCGCAGTTTTCACTGAAGCTTTCTTT	CASSIAVFTEAFF
NA	NA	TRBV7-3	TRBJ2-6	TGTGCCAGCAGCTTCGGGACACGGGGGGCCAACGTCCTGACTTTC	CASSFGTRGANVLTF
NA	NA	TRBV3-1/TRBV3-2	TRBJ1-6	TGTGCCAGCAGCCAAAATCCCGGGAGTTCACCCCTCCACTTT	CASSQNPGSSPLHF
TRBD1	NA	TRBV29-1	TRBJ2-7	TGCAGCGTCTCAGGCCGGGACAGGGACGAGCAGTACTTC	CSVSGRDRDEQYF
NA	few	TRBV12-3/TRBV12-4	TRBJ1-2	TGTGCCAGCAGTTTGGGTCAGGATTATGGCTACACCTTC	CASSLGQDYGYTF
NA	NA	TRBV11-2	TRBJ1-2	TGTGCCAGCAGCGCACACGATACCTATTACGGGGACTATGGCTACACCTTC	CASSAHDTYYGDYGYTF
NA	NA	TRBV2	TRBJ1-2	TGTGCCAGCAGTGAAACGGGCTATGGCTACACCTTC	CASSETGYGYTF
NA	NA	TRBV9	TRBJ1-2	TGTGCCAGCAGCGTTTTCGGGGGGGCCCTCGACTATGGCTACACCTTC	CASSVFGGALDYGYTF
NA	NA	TRBV28	TRBJ1-5	TGTGCCAGCGACGCGGGGGCGCATAGCCAGCCCCAGCATTTT	CASDAGAHSQPQHF
NA	NA	TRBV2	TRBJ1-1	TGTGCCAGCAGTCAAGCTTTCCTCGCGGGGGAAGCTTTCTTT	CASSQAFLAGEAFF
NA	NA	TRBV21-1	TRBJ2-7	TGTGCCAGCAGCAAAGAGACAGGGGTCGGGTACGAGCAGTACTTC	CASSKETGVGYEQYF
TRBD1	NA	TRBV2	TRBJ2-7	TGTGCCAGCGACCCGCAGACAGGGGGCATCTACGAGCAGTACTTC	CASDPQTGGIYEQYF